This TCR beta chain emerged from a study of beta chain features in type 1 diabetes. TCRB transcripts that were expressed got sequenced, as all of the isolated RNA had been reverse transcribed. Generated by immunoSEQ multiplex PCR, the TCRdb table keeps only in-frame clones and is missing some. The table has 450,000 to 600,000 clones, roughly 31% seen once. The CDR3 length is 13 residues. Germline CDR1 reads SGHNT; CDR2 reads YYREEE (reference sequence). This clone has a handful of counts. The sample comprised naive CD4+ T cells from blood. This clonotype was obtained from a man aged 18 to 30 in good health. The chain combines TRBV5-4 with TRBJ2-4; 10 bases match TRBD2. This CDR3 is CAQTSGPEGIQYF. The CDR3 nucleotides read TGTGCGCAGACTAGCGGGCCCGAGGGGATTCAGTACTTC.